This T cell receptor beta chain was captured in a study of graft-versus-host responses after intestinal transplantation. Profiled with immunoSEQ multiplex PCR; TCRdb holds only in-frame clones, not every one. Of approximately 86,000 clones listed, 91% are singletons. To note about this clone: Its specificity is unknown.

This sample comprised unstimulated CD4+ T cells sorted from spleen or lymph node cells, obtained before intestinal transplant. The sequence came from a human donor who received an intestinal transplant.

DNA for the CDR3: TGTGCCAGTAGTAATCGTGGCAACTATATAGAAGCTTTCTTT. Translation: CASSNRGNYIEAFF. The chain couples TRBV19 to TRBJ1-1, with unresolved D. Germline CDR1 LNHDA, CDR2 SQIVND (reference sequence). The CDR3 consists of 14 residues. Trimming cost V 4 bases and J 8 bases, with 17 bases left between them.